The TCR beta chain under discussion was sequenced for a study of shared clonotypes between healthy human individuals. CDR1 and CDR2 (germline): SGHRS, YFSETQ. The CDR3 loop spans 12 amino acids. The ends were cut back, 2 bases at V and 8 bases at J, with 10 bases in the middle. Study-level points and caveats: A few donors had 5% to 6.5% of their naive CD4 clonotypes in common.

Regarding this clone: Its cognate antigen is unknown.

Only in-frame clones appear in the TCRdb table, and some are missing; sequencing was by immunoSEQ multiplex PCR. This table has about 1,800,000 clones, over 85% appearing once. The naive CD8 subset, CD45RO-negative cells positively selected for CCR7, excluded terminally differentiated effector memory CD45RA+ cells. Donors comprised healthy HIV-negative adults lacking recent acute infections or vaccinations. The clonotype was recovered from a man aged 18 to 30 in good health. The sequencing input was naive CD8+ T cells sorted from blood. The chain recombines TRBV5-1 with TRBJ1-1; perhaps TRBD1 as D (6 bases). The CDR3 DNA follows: TGCGCCAGCAGCTTCACAGGGCCCGAAGCTTTCTTT. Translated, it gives CASSFTGPEAFF.